A selection of T cell receptor beta chains follows, all from one sample in a study of cytomegalovirus exposure and HLA in healthy donors. TCRdb's table, derived via immunoSEQ multiplex PCR, lists solely in-frame clones and lacks some. Of more than 90,000 clones in the sample, 88% were seen once. The sequencing input was PBMCs. The receptors shown here come from a man aged 18 to 30 in good health and CMV-seropositive. Each CDR3 is given with its conserved first and last residue. Each record gives: CDR3 DNA, CDR3 protein, clone size, J gene, V gene, D gene. A D gene is named only where the DNA matches it firmly. Clone size is stated in some rows and not others, as once, few, many or a class when expanded.

CDR3nt: TGTGCCAGCAGTTATTATCGAGGGAATGAAAAACTGTTTTTT; CDR3aa: CASSYYRGNEKLFF; abundance: NA; j_gene: TRBJ1-4; v_gene: TRBV6-5; d_gene: NA
CDR3nt: TGTGCCAGCAGTCCCCGTGGCACCCCTAGGGATACGCAGTATTTT; CDR3aa: CASSPRGTPRDTQYF; abundance: NA; j_gene: TRBJ2-3; v_gene: TRBV7-7; d_gene: NA
CDR3nt: TGTGCCAGCACCGACAGGGGTAGGAACACCGGGGAGCTGTTTTTT; CDR3aa: CASTDRGRNTGELFF; abundance: NA; j_gene: TRBJ2-2; v_gene: TRBV11-2; d_gene: TRBD1
CDR3nt: TGTGCCAGCAGCCCGTTATTACCGACTAGCGGATCCTACAATGAGCAGTTCTTC; CDR3aa: CASSPLLPTSGSYNEQFF; abundance: NA; j_gene: TRBJ2-1; v_gene: TRBV7-8; d_gene: TRBD2
CDR3nt: TGTGCCAGCAGCTTACAGGGACAGGGGTACGAGCAGTACTTC; CDR3aa: CASSLQGQGYEQYF; abundance: NA; j_gene: TRBJ2-7; v_gene: TRBV7-6; d_gene: TRBD1
CDR3nt: TGTGCCAGCAGCTTGCCTAGCGGCGGCTACGAGCAGTACTTC; CDR3aa: CASSLPSGGYEQYF; abundance: NA; j_gene: TRBJ2-7; v_gene: TRBV5-8; d_gene: TRBD2
CDR3nt: TGTGCCAGCAGCTTAGTTACCGGTGCAACTAATGAAAAACTGTTTTTT; CDR3aa: CASSLVTGATNEKLFF; abundance: NA; j_gene: TRBJ1-4; v_gene: TRBV7-9; d_gene: NA
CDR3nt: TGTGCCAGCAGCCAAAGGGAACCCGGGGATGGCTACACCTTC; CDR3aa: CASSQREPGDGYTF; abundance: NA; j_gene: TRBJ1-2; v_gene: TRBV14; d_gene: NA
CDR3nt: TGCGCCAGCAGCTGGGAGGGGAATGAGCAGTTCTTC; CDR3aa: CASSWEGNEQFF; abundance: NA; j_gene: TRBJ2-1; v_gene: TRBV5-1; d_gene: TRBD2
CDR3nt: TGCGCCAGCAGCTTTACTGCAGGGGACTACAATGAGCAGTTCTTC; CDR3aa: CASSFTAGDYNEQFF; abundance: few; j_gene: TRBJ2-1; v_gene: TRBV5-1; d_gene: NA
CDR3nt: TGTGCCAGCAGCCAAGAACAGGCCCTAATTAATCAGCCCCAGCATTTT; CDR3aa: CASSQEQALINQPQHF; abundance: NA; j_gene: TRBJ1-5; v_gene: TRBV4-2; d_gene: NA
CDR3nt: TGCGCCAGCAGCTTGGGGTCCACCGCCGGGGAGACCCAGTACTTC; CDR3aa: CASSLGSTAGETQYF; abundance: NA; j_gene: TRBJ2-5; v_gene: TRBV5-1; d_gene: NA
CDR3nt: TGTGCCAGCAGCTTAGACAACTACGAGCAGTACTTC; CDR3aa: CASSLDNYEQYF; abundance: NA; j_gene: TRBJ2-7; v_gene: TRBV7-8; d_gene: NA
CDR3nt: TGTGCCAGCAGTTCGGGACAGGTTAGCTCTGGAAACACCATATATTTT; CDR3aa: CASSSGQVSSGNTIYF; abundance: NA; j_gene: TRBJ1-3; v_gene: TRBV6-5; d_gene: TRBD1
CDR3nt: TGTGCCAGCAGTGAAGAACAGGGGGCGCAAAACATTCAGTACTTC; CDR3aa: CASSEEQGAQNIQYF; abundance: NA; j_gene: TRBJ2-4; v_gene: TRBV2; d_gene: TRBD1
CDR3nt: TGTGCCATCAGTGAGCGGGTTCAGGGGGCAAGCTATGGCTACACCTTC; CDR3aa: CAISERVQGASYGYTF; abundance: NA; j_gene: TRBJ1-2; v_gene: TRBV10-3; d_gene: TRBD1
CDR3nt: TGTGCCAGTAGTATAGTACTTCGTCGCAGGGCGAACTATGGCTACACCTTC; CDR3aa: CASSIVLRRRANYGYTF; abundance: NA; j_gene: TRBJ1-2; v_gene: TRBV19; d_gene: NA
CDR3nt: TGCGCCAGCAGTGACCGGGACATTTACAATGAGCAGTTCTTC; CDR3aa: CASSDRDIYNEQFF; abundance: NA; j_gene: TRBJ2-1; v_gene: TRBV10-1; d_gene: NA
CDR3nt: TGCAGTGCTAGTAAGGGGGGCTACACCTTC; CDR3aa: CSASKGGYTF; abundance: NA; j_gene: TRBJ1-2; v_gene: TRBV20-1; d_gene: NA
CDR3nt: TGTGCCAGTACCCCGACTGGACAGGGGAGTAACGAGCAGTACTTC; CDR3aa: CASTPTGQGSNEQYF; abundance: once; j_gene: TRBJ2-7; v_gene: TRBV19; d_gene: TRBD1
CDR3nt: TGTGCCATTAGACAGGGATTTGGCTACACCTTC; CDR3aa: CAIRQGFGYTF; abundance: NA; j_gene: TRBJ1-2; v_gene: TRBV28; d_gene: TRBD1
CDR3nt: TGTGCCAGCAGACTCGCTCGGGGGTATGGCTACACCTTC; CDR3aa: CASRLARGYGYTF; abundance: NA; j_gene: TRBJ1-2; v_gene: TRBV27; d_gene: NA
CDR3nt: TGTGCCAGCAGCTTTTCGACTAGCGGGGCTTACGAGCAGTACTTC; CDR3aa: CASSFSTSGAYEQYF; abundance: NA; j_gene: TRBJ2-7; v_gene: TRBV13; d_gene: TRBD2
CDR3nt: TGTGCTAGTGGTTCGCCAGACAGGGGAACTGAAGCTTTCTTT; CDR3aa: CASGSPDRGTEAFF; abundance: NA; j_gene: TRBJ1-1; v_gene: TRBV12-5; d_gene: TRBD1
CDR3nt: TGCGCCAGCAGCACCGGGACAACAACTAATGAAAAACTGTTTTTT; CDR3aa: CASSTGTTTNEKLFF; abundance: NA; j_gene: TRBJ1-4; v_gene: TRBV5-1; d_gene: NA
CDR3nt: TGTGCCAGCAGCTTAGAGGTGGGCGGCTACACCTTC; CDR3aa: CASSLEVGGYTF; abundance: NA; j_gene: TRBJ1-2; v_gene: TRBV7-2; d_gene: NA
CDR3nt: TGTGCCAGCAGAGAAGATGCCGGGACAGGTGGGAATGAGCAGTTCTTC; CDR3aa: CASREDAGTGGNEQFF; abundance: few; j_gene: TRBJ2-1; v_gene: TRBV6-1; d_gene: TRBD1
CDR3nt: TGTGCCAGCAGTTCCCTTGGGACAGGGGGCATTGGGTCTTACAATGAGCAGTTCTTC; CDR3aa: CASSSLGTGGIGSYNEQFF; abundance: NA; j_gene: TRBJ2-1; v_gene: TRBV27; d_gene: TRBD1
CDR3nt: TGCGCCACCGGCGGGCCTTACTCCTACGAGCAGTACTTC; CDR3aa: CATGGPYSYEQYF; abundance: few; j_gene: TRBJ2-7; v_gene: TRBV23-1; d_gene: NA
CDR3nt: TGTGCCAGTACCTCGGACAGGGGTTTTACCGGGGAGCTGTTTTTT; CDR3aa: CASTSDRGFTGELFF; abundance: NA; j_gene: TRBJ2-2; v_gene: TRBV19; d_gene: TRBD1
CDR3nt: TGTGCCAGCAGTTTATCAAAGGGGGCTCGTACGACCGTGGGCTACACCTTC; CDR3aa: CASSLSKGARTTVGYTF; abundance: NA; j_gene: TRBJ1-2; v_gene: TRBV27; d_gene: TRBD1
CDR3nt: TGTGCCAGCAGCTCTAGGACAGGGGACTATGGCTACACCTTC; CDR3aa: CASSSRTGDYGYTF; abundance: few; j_gene: TRBJ1-2; v_gene: TRBV11-1; d_gene: TRBD1
CDR3nt: TGTGCCAGCAGCTTGGTAGGGACTAGCCTAGAGCAGTACTTC; CDR3aa: CASSLVGTSLEQYF; abundance: NA; j_gene: TRBJ2-7; v_gene: TRBV5-4; d_gene: TRBD2
CDR3nt: TGCGCCAGCAGCCAAGGCCTATGGGAGACCCAGTACTTC; CDR3aa: CASSQGLWETQYF; abundance: NA; j_gene: TRBJ2-5; v_gene: TRBV4-3; d_gene: NA
CDR3nt: TGCGCCAGCGGCCGGACAGGGGGTAGCACAGATACGCAGTATTTT; CDR3aa: CASGRTGGSTDTQYF; abundance: NA; j_gene: TRBJ2-3; v_gene: TRBV10-1; d_gene: TRBD1
CDR3nt: TGTGCCAGCAGTGCAACAGGGGGCGGCACAGATACGCAGTATTTT; CDR3aa: CASSATGGGTDTQYF; abundance: medium-sized; j_gene: TRBJ2-3; v_gene: TRBV6-4; d_gene: TRBD1
CDR3nt: TGTGCCAGCAGCTTAAGAACAGGGGGAAACTATGGCTACACCTTC; CDR3aa: CASSLRTGGNYGYTF; abundance: once; j_gene: TRBJ1-2; v_gene: TRBV7-8; d_gene: TRBD1
CDR3nt: TGTGCCTGGAGTGTACCTTATCAGGGTAGGATTGAAGCTTTCTTT; CDR3aa: CAWSVPYQGRIEAFF; abundance: NA; j_gene: TRBJ1-1; v_gene: TRBV30; d_gene: NA
CDR3nt: TGCGCCAGCAGTCAGACTAGCGGGGGGCTCGCCTTGGACGAGCAGTACTTC; CDR3aa: CASSQTSGGLALDEQYF; abundance: once; j_gene: TRBJ2-7; v_gene: TRBV4-1; d_gene: TRBD2
CDR3nt: TGTGCCAGCAGCGGACAGATTGGGGAAAAACTGTTTTTT; CDR3aa: CASSGQIGEKLFF; abundance: NA; j_gene: TRBJ1-4; v_gene: TRBV7-2; d_gene: NA
CDR3nt: TGCGCCAGCAGAGACAGTTACTATGGCTACACCTTC; CDR3aa: CASRDSYYGYTF; abundance: few; j_gene: TRBJ1-2; v_gene: TRBV4-3; d_gene: NA
CDR3nt: TGTGCCAGCAGCTTAGCCGGACTCCTCGAGCAGTACTTC; CDR3aa: CASSLAGLLEQYF; abundance: NA; j_gene: TRBJ2-7; v_gene: TRBV11-2; d_gene: NA
CDR3nt: TGTGCCAGTAGCCCCCAGTCGCTTCATGGCTACACCTTC; CDR3aa: CASSPQSLHGYTF; abundance: NA; j_gene: TRBJ1-2; v_gene: TRBV19; d_gene: NA
CDR3nt: TGTGCCAGCAGCCAAGATGGGAGCACCGGGGAGCTGTTTTTT; CDR3aa: CASSQDGSTGELFF; abundance: NA; j_gene: TRBJ2-2; v_gene: TRBV4-2; d_gene: NA